The entry below gives a single TCR beta chain sequence along with its context. Assembly of TCR beta libraries relied on iRepertoire HTBI primers together with Arm-PCR of CDR3 regions. TCRdb re-derived calls from the multiplex PCR reads in MiXCR, one entry per CDR3 protein. The table has approximately 400,000 distinct CDR3 sequences, about 10% seen once; the top ten hold 18%. This record comes from a study of regulatory T cells in long-lasting Graves disease. Looked up from germline, CDR1 is LNHDA and CDR2 is SQIVND (reference sequence). The CDR3 totals 13 residues. Trimming removed 6 bases from V and 4 bases from J; junction bases left unmatched: 2. Documented time point: newly diagnosed GD, antithyroid drugs for less than 3 months. The TCR library was made from RNA that had been extracted from PBMCs in TRIzol. These data were also reused for a study on T cells in Graves' hyperthyroidism and ophthalmopathy.

The source of this sequence is a woman under 30 with Graves disease. The chain is built from TRBV19 and TRBJ2-4; 8 bases are a match to TRBD1. Sequenced material: peripheral blood mononuclear cells (PBMCs), taken at new diagnosis, from a patient treated with antithyroid drugs. This CDR3 reads CASSRTGKNIQYF. For the CDR3, the DNA is TGTGCCAGTAGCCGGACAGGGAAAAACATTCAGTACTTC.